The 21 T cell receptor beta chains listed next were all sequenced from one sample in a study of OX40 agonist ivuxolimab in advanced cancers. Assay: immunoSEQ multiplex PCR; the TCRdb copy retains only in-frame clones and omits some. The sample shows 65,000 to 90,000 clones, around 80% of them seen only once. Specimen: CD4+ or CD8+ T cells sorted from blood, collected in a trial of the OX40 agonist ivuxolimab. The source is an adult with an advanced solid tumor such as melanoma, head and neck, liver or kidney cancer.

V gene TRBV28 combines with J gene TRBJ1-2, with D maybe TRBD1 (5 bases). The V gene lost 7 bases and the J gene lost 8 bases, with 17 bases spanning the gap. This CDR3 is 13 amino acids long. The germline gives CDR1 MDHEN, CDR2 SYDVKM. DNA of the CDR3: TGTGCCAGCAATTCCCAACAGGCCGAGGGCTACACCTTC. Its protein is CASNSQQAEGYTF.

The chain recombines TRBV5-6 with TRBJ2-7; 7 bases are a match to TRBD1. CDR1 is SGHDT and CDR2 is YYEEEE in the germline V gene. Unmatched junction bases numbered 7, after V lost 2 bases and J lost 5 bases. The CDR3 loop spans 14 amino acids. The CDR3 bases are TGTGCCAGCAGCTTAAGACAGGGCATAAACGAGCAGTACTTC. Translated: CASSLRQGINEQYF.

Points on this clone: In the same sample, other DNA sequences code for this CDR3. The chain's CDR3 is CASSIDRASNQPQHF. The CDR3 nucleotides are TGTGCCAGTAGTATCGACAGGGCCAGCAATCAGCCCCAGCATTTT. The genes are TRBV19 and TRBJ1-5, with 7 nucleotides matching TRBD1. With V trimmed by 3 bases and J by 1 base, 3 bases remained unmatched. The CDR3 has 15 residues. CDR1 and CDR2 from the germline V gene are LNHDA and SQIVND (reference sequence).

The rearrangement joins TRBV7-9 to TRBJ1-4, with D possibly TRBD1 on 5 matching bases. The CDR3 has 13 amino acids. Germline CDR1 SEHNR, CDR2 FQNEAQ (reference sequence). Trimming took off 2 bases at V and 5 bases at J, with 6 bases between the two ends. In DNA form, the CDR3 reads TGTGCCAGCAGCTTATGGGGGAATGAAAAACTGTTTTTT. Translation gives CASSLWGNEKLFF. The full variable domain, completed using reference TRBV7-9 and TRBJ1-4, is DTGVSQNPRHKITKRGQNVTFRCDPISEHNRLYWYRQTLGQGPEFLTYFQNEAQLEKSRLLSDRFSAERPKGSFSTLEIQRTEQGDSAMYLCASSLWGNEKLFFGSGTQLSVL.

The genes are TRBV10-1 and TRBJ1-4; D perhaps matches TRBD1 (6 bases). CDR1 is WNHNN, CDR2 SYGVQD, per germline (reference sequence). V lost 5 bases and J 0 bases, leaving 16 bases between the germline ends. The length of the CDR3 is 17 residues. Written as DNA, the CDR3 is TGCGCCAGCAGTAACGGGGGCGAGGAGCCAACTAATGAAAAACTGTTTTTT. Amino acid sequence: CASSNGGEEPTNEKLFF.

The V gene is TRBV15, the J gene TRBJ2-7; D remains unclear. Germline V gene lookup returns CDR1 LNHNV and CDR2 YYDKDF (reference sequence). The ends were cut back, 1 base at V and 4 bases at J, with 11 bases in the middle. The length of the CDR3 is 14 residues. CDR3 DNA: TGTGCCACCAGCAGAGCCGCCCCGCCTTACGAGCAGTACTTC. Protein product: CATSRAAPPYEQYF.

The chain uses TRBV6-6 and TRBJ2-3; D remains unclear. The V end was cut by 7 bases, the J end by 0 bases, with 11 bases between. Germline V gene lookup returns CDR1 MNHNY and CDR2 SVGAGI (reference sequence). This CDR3 has 14 amino acids. CDR3 region: CASKVTTSTDTQYF. The CDR3, as DNA: TGTGCCAGCAAGGTGACGACTAGCACAGATACGCAGTATTTT.

This chain links TRBV7-2 with TRBJ2-7; the match to TRBD2 covers 8 bases. This CDR3 region has 15 residues. Per the germline V gene, CDR1 is SGHTA and CDR2 is FQGNSA. V gave up 6 bases and J gave up 6 bases; unmatched junction bases: 13. CDR3 nucleotide sequence: TGTGCCAGCAGTTCTCCTGGGGGACTAGGTGCCGAGCAGTACTTC. It encodes CASSSPGGLGAEQYF.

The chain joins TRBV6-5 to TRBJ1-2; D not resolved. There are 12 residues in the CDR3. V was cut by 10 bases and J by 2 bases, with 11 bases left in between. Germline CDR1 reads MNHEY; CDR2 reads SVGAGI. CDR3 sequence: CATSRINYGYTF. In DNA form, the CDR3 reads TGTGCCACCTCCAGAATCAACTATGGCTACACCTTC.

The gene calls are TRBV27 and TRBJ2-7, with 8 nucleotides matching TRBD2. Germline V gene data show CDR1 as MNHEY and CDR2 as SMNVEV (reference sequence). The V and J ends lost 3 bases and 2 bases, in that order; junction bases with no gene match: 6. The CDR3 loop spans 15 amino acids. The CDR3 sequence: CASSLRTSLTYEQYF. DNA for the CDR3: TGTGCCAGCAGTTTGAGGACTAGCTTGACCTACGAGCAGTACTTC.

J is TRBJ2-7 and V is TRBV10-3, with a weak D call TRBD2 (6 bases). V lost 6 bases, J lost 0 bases, and 24 bases lay in between. The CDR3 runs to 18 residues. Per germline, CDR1 ENHRY and CDR2 SYGVKD. The CDR3 sequence is CAISWSGDPYGPSYEQYF. In nucleotides, the CDR3 is TGTGCCATCAGCTGGTCGGGGGACCCATACGGGCCCTCCTACGAGCAGTACTTC.

The V and J genes are TRBV7-7 and TRBJ2-1; TRBD2 agrees at 8 bases. The CDR3 has 15 amino acids. V gave up 1 base and J gave up 4 bases; unmatched junction bases: 3. Germline CDR1 reads SSHAT; CDR2 reads FNYEAQ (reference sequence). CDR3 sequence reads: CASSLDGTSYNEQFF. CDR3 nucleotides: TGTGCCAGCAGCTTAGACGGGACTAGTTACAATGAGCAGTTCTTC.

V gene TRBV18 combines with J gene TRBJ2-1; TRBD2 agrees at 12 bases. Looked up from germline, CDR1 is KGHSH and CDR2 is LQKENI. The CDR3 spans 15 residues. V lost 6 bases to trimming and J lost 6 bases; unmatched junction nucleotides: 6. CDR3: CASSRGLAGSNEQFF. Written as DNA, the CDR3 is TGTGCCAGCTCCCGTGGACTAGCGGGGAGCAATGAGCAGTTCTTC. Together with reference TRBV18 and TRBJ2-1, the CDR3 gives the full variable domain: NAGVMQNPRHLVRRRGQEARLRCSPMKGHSHVYWYRQLPEEGLKFMVYLQKENIIDESGMPKERFSAEFPKEGPSILRIQQVVRGDSAAYFCASSRGLAGSNEQFFGPGTRLTVL.

This clone was seen more than once but under ten times. The chain recombines TRBV7-9 with TRBJ2-7; D not resolved. The germline V and J ends were trimmed by 5 bases and 4 bases, with 6 bases remaining between them. There are 11 residues in the CDR3. Germline CDR1 reads SEHNR; CDR2 reads FQNEAQ (reference sequence). The CDR3 loop reads CASSRLYEQYF. The CDR3 nucleotides are TGTGCCAGCAGCCGCCTGTACGAGCAGTACTTC.

V is TRBV9 and J is TRBJ2-1; 8 bases align to TRBD2. The CDR3 length is 17 residues. The ends lost 0 bases at V and 3 bases at J; junction bases unmatched: 8. Germline lookup yields CDR1 SGDLS and CDR2 YYNGEE. CDR3 sequence (DNA): TGTGCCAGCAGCGTAGCTGGGTCTAGCGGGCGCTACAATGAGCAGTTCTTC. This encodes CASSVAGSSGRYNEQFF.

This clone has just a few counts. The chain carries TRBV28 and TRBJ1-5; TRBD1 is a possible D gene (6 bases). Germline CDR1 MDHEN, CDR2 SYDVKM. Trimming shortened V by 6 bases and J by 8 bases, and 17 bases separated the two germline ends. The CDR3 extends over 14 amino acids. The CDR3 is CASRVSLGGEPQHF. In DNA, the CDR3 is TGTGCCAGCAGAGTAAGTTTAGGGGGGGAGCCCCAGCATTTT.

This chain uses TRBV6-5 with TRBJ1-3; D gene uncertain. Trimming took off 5 bases at V and 1 base at J, with 9 bases between the two ends. Germline V gene sequence: CDR1 MNHEY, CDR2 SVGAGI. The CDR3 has 14 residues. CDR3 DNA: TGTGCCAGCAGTCCGGACTTGTCTGGAAACACCATATATTTT. It translates to CASSPDLSGNTIYF.

The gene calls are TRBV28 and TRBJ1-3; 9 bases fit TRBD1. The germline CDR1 and CDR2 sequences are MDHEN and SYDVKM. V shed 4 bases and J 8 bases; nucleotides not matched to a gene: 3. This CDR3 spans 13 amino acids. For the CDR3, the DNA is TGTGCCAGCAGTTCGGGGACAGGGTACACCATATATTTT. It translates to CASSSGTGYTIYF.

The V and J genes are TRBV28 and TRBJ1-2; maybe TRBD1 (5 bases). The germline CDR1 and CDR2 sequences are MDHEN and SYDVKM. Trimming took off 5 bases at V and 4 bases at J, with 17 bases between the two ends. The CDR3 runs 15 residues. The CDR3 protein is CASSRAGRPVYGYTF. CDR3 DNA sequence: TGTGCCAGCAGTCGTGCGGGACGACCGGTCTATGGCTACACCTTC.

This chain links TRBV9 with TRBJ2-2; 7 nucleotides agree with TRBD1. CDR3 length equals 16 residues. With V trimmed by 4 bases and J by 2 bases, 8 bases remained unmatched. In germline, CDR1 is SGDLS, CDR2 YYNGEE. CDR3: CASSPRTGLNTGELFF. Written as DNA, the CDR3 is TGTGCCAGCAGCCCCCGGACAGGTCTTAACACCGGGGAGCTGTTTTTT.

The chain couples TRBV6-5 to TRBJ2-7; the D gene could be TRBD1 or TRBD2 (5 bases each). The germline V gene has CDR1 MNHEY and CDR2 SVGAGI. The CDR3 is 15 amino acids. Between the trimmed V and J ends, which lost 0 bases and 3 bases, there was a span of 12 bases. The CDR3 sequence: CASSYSYGGNYEQYF. The CDR3 DNA reads TGTGCCAGCAGTTACTCCTATGGGGGAAACTACGAGCAGTACTTC.